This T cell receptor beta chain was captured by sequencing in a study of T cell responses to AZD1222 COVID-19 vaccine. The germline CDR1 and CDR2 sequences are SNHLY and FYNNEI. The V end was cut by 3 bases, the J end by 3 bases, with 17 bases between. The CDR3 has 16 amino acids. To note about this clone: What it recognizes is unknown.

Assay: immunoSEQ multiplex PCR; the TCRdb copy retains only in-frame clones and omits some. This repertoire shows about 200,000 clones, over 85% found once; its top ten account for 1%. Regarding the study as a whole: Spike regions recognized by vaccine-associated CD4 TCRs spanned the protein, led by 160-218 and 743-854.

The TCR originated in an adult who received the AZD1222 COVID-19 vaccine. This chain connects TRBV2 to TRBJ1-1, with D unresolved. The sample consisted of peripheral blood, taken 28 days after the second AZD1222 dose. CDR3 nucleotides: TGTGCCAGCAGTGATTTGAGTGGTCGTGGGTACACTGAAGCTTTCTTT. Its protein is CASSDLSGRGYTEAFF.